This T cell receptor (beta chain) was recorded in a study of T cells in Graves' hyperthyroidism and ophthalmopathy. Study-wide results and limits: A 13 V-J signature model discriminated ophthalmopathy versus stable hyperthyroidism.

Researchers amplified the TCR beta CDR3 regions from RNA transcripts. In the first-round RT-PCR of the TCR CDR3, the HTBI primer set was used. TCRdb recomputed calls from the multiplex PCR reads with MiXCR, one row per CDR3 protein. Here the sample spans about 400,000 distinct CDR3 sequences, roughly 14% being singletons. This clonotype was found many times. Its antigen remains unknown. The CDR3 loop spans 15 amino acids. Germline V gene sequence: CDR1 MNHNS, CDR2 SASEGT. Unmatched junction bases numbered 7, after V lost 7 bases and J lost 3 bases. Those patients with uncontrolled infection, other autoimmune disease, pregnancy or lactation were excluded. PBMCs were obtained from under 13 ml fresh peripheral blood.

This sequence originates from a man younger than 30 with Graves' ophthalmopathy. Sequenced: blood. The V gene is TRBV6-1, the J gene TRBJ1-3, with 9 positions matching TRBD1. The CDR3 protein is CASKRYRGLGNTIYF. The CDR3 DNA follows: TGTGCCAGCAAACGTTACAGGGGGCTTGGAAACACCATATATTTT.